This T cell receptor (beta chain) comes out of a study of blood T cell repertoires in COVID-19. CDR3 length: 14 amino acids. With V trimmed by 6 bases and J by 4 bases, 8 bases remained unmatched. Germline V gives CDR1 MRHNA, CDR2 SNTAGT. This clone is a singleton in its sample. Assay used: immunoSEQ multiplex PCR; TCRdb lists only in-frame clones, some missing. Among about 160,000 clones listed, approximately 88% were seen once. This sequence originates from a man aged 60-69 years with acute or convalescent COVID-19. V gene TRBV6-4 combines with J gene TRBJ1-2, with TRBD1 matching over 7 bases. Sequencing was carried out using peripheral blood. The CDR3 region is CASREQQGSYGYTF. Written as DNA, the CDR3 is TGTGCCAGCAGGGAACAACAGGGGAGCTATGGCTACACCTTC.